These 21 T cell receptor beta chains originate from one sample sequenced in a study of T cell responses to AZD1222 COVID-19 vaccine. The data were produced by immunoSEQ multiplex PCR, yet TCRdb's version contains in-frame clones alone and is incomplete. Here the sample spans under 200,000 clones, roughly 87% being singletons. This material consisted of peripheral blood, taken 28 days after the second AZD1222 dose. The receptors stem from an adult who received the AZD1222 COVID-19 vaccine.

The DNA of the CDR3 is TGTGCCAGTAGTATAGCGGACACGGAGCAGTTCTTC. Protein sequence: CASSIADTEQFF. This sequence joins TRBV19 and TRBJ2-1; a possible D gene is TRBD1 (5 bases). The germline V gene has CDR1 LNHDA and CDR2 SQIVND (reference sequence). Trimming took 1 base from V and 10 from J, leaving 8 bases between them. There are 12 residues in the CDR3.

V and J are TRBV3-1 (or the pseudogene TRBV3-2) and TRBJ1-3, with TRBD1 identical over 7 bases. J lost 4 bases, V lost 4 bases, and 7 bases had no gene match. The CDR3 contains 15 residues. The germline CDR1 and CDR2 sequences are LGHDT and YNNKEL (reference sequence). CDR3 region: CASSPSRQGGNTIYF. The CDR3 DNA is TGTGCCAGCAGCCCCTCTCGACAGGGAGGAAACACCATATATTTT.

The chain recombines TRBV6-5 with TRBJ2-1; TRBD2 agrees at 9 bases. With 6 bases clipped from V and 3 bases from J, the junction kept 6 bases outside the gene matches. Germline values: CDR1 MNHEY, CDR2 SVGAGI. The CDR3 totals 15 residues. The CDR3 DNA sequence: TGTGCCAGCAGACAGAGCGGGGGGAACTACAATGAGCAGTTCTTC. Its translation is CASRQSGGNYNEQFF.

The CDR3 sequence: CASSFGSGGRDTQYF. In DNA form, the CDR3 reads TGCGCCAGCAGCTTCGGGTCAGGCGGGCGGGATACGCAGTATTTT. V usage is TRBV5-1 and J usage is TRBJ2-3, with a weak D call TRBD2 (5 bases). The CDR3 loop spans 15 amino acids. Trimming removed 2 bases at V and 6 bases at J, with 16 bases between. The germline CDR1 and CDR2 sequences are SGHRS and YFSETQ. Full variable domain (remainder filled in from reference TRBV5-1 and TRBJ2-3): KAGVTQTPRYLIKTRGQQVTLSCSPISGHRSVSWYQQTPGQGLQFLFEYFSETQRNKGNFPGRFSGRQFSNSRSEMNVSTLELGDSALYLCASSFGSGGRDTQYFGPGTRLTVL.

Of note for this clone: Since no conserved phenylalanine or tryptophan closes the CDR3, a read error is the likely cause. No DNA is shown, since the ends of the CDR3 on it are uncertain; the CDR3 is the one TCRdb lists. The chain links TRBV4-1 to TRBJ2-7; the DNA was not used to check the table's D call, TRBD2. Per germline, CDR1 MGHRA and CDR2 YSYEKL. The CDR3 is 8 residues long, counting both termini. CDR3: CASPGSRL.

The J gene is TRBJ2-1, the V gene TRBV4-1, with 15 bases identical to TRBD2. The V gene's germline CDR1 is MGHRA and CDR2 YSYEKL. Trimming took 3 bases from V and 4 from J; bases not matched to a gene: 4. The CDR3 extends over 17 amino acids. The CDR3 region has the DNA TGCGCCAGCAGCCACCTCGGGACTAGCGGGGGGTACAATGAGCAGTTCTTC. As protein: CASSHLGTSGGYNEQFF.

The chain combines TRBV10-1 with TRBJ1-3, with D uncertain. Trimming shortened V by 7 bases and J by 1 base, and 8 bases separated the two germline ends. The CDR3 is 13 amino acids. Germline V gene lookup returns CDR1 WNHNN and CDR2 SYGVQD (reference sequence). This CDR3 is CASITRSGNTIYF. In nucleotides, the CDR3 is TGCGCCAGCATAACCCGATCTGGAAACACCATATATTTT.

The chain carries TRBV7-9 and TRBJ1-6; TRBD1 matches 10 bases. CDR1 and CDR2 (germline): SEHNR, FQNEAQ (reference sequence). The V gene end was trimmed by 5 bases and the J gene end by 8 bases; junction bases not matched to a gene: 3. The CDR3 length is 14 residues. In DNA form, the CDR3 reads TGTGCCAGCAGCCAGGGACAGGGGCATTCACCCCTCCACTTT. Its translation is CASSQGQGHSPLHF.

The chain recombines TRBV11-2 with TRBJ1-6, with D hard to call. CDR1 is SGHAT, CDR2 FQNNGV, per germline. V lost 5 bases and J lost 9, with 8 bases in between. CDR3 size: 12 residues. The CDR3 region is CASSLIGSPLHF. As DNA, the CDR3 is TGTGCCAGCAGCCTAATCGGTTCACCCCTCCACTTT.

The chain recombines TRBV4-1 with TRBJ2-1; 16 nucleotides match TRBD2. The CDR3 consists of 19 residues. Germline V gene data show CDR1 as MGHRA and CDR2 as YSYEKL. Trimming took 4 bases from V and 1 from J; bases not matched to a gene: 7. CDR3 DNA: TGCGCCAGCAGCCGAGGGACTAGCGGGGGGGCCGGGTCCTACAATGAGCAGTTCTTC. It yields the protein CASSRGTSGGAGSYNEQFF.

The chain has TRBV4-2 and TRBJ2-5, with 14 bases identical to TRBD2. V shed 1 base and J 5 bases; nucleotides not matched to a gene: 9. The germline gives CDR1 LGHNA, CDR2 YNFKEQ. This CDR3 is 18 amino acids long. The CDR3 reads CASSQATSGGAAWETQYF. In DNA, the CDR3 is TGTGCCAGCAGCCAAGCGACTAGCGGGGGGGCTGCTTGGGAGACCCAGTACTTC.

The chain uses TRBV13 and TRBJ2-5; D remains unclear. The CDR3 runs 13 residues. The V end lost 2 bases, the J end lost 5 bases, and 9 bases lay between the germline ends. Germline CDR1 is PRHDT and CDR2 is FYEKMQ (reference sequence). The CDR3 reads CASSLWLGETQYF. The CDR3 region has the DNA TGTGCCAGCAGCTTATGGTTGGGGGAGACCCAGTACTTC.

In nucleotides, the CDR3 is TGTGCCAGCAGCTTAAATCGGCGGGGGCCGGACGCAGATACGCAGTATTTT. Translating it yields CASSLNRRGPDADTQYF. This chain links TRBV5-8 with TRBJ2-3, with D perhaps TRBD2 (7 bases). Germline V lookup: CDR1 SGHTS, CDR2 YDEGEE. The CDR3 runs to 17 residues. V was shortened by 2 bases and J by 4 bases, with 20 bases between the two germline ends.

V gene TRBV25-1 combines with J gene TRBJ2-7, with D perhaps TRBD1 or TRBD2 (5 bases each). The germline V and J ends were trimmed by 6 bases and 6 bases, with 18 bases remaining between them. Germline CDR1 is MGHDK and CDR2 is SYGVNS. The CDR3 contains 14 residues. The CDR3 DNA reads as TGTGCCAGCAGAGCCTCCGGGACCATACGCGAGCAGTACTTC. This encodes CASRASGTIREQYF.

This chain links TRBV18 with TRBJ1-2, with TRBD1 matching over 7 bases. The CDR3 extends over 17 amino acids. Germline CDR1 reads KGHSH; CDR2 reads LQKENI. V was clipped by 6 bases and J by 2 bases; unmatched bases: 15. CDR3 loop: CASSQYRAGGVNYGYTF. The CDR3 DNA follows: TGTGCCAGCTCCCAATATCGCGCAGGGGGAGTCAACTATGGCTACACCTTC.

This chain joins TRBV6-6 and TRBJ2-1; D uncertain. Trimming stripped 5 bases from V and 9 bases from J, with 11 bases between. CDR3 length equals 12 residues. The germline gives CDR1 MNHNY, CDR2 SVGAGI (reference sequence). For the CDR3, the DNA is TGTGCCAGCAGTAACCCAGCTGGTGAGCAGTTCTTC. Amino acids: CASSNPAGEQFF.

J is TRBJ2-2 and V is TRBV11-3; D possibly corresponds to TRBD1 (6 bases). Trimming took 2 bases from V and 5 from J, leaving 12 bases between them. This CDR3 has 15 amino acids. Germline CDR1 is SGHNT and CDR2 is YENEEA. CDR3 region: CASSLSGEWTGELFF. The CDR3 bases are TGTGCCAGCAGCTTATCAGGGGAGTGGACCGGGGAGCTGTTTTTT.

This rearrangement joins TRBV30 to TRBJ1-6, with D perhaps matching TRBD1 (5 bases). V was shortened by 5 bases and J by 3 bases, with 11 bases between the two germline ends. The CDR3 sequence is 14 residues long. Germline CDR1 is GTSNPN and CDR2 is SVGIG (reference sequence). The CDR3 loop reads CAWGTGVYNSPLHF. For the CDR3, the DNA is TGTGCCTGGGGGACGGGAGTCTATAATTCACCCCTCCACTTT.

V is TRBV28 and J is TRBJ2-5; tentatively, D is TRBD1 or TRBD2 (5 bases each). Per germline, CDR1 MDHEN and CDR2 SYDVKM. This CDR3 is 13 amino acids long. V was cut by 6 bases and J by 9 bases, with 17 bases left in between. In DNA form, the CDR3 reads TGTGCCAGCAGCCCCATGGGGCGAGGGGCCCAGTACTTC. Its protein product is CASSPMGRGAQYF.

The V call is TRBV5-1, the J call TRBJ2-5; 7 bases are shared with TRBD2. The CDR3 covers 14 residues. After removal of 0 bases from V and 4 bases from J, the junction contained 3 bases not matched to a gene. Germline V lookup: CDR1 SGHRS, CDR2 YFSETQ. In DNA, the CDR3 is TGCGCCAGCAGCTTGGGCGGGGGAGCAGAGACCCAGTACTTC. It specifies CASSLGGGAETQYF. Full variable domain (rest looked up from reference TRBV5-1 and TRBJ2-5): KAGVTQTPRYLIKTRGQQVTLSCSPISGHRSVSWYQQTPGQGLQFLFEYFSETQRNKGNFPGRFSGRQFSNSRSEMNVSTLELGDSALYLCASSLGGGAETQYFGPGTRLLVL.

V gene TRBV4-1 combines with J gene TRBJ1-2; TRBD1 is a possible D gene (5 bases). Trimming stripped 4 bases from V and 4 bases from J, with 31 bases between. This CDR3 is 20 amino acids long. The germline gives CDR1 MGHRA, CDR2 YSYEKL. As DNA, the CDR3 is TGCGCCAGCAGCCCCCAACTGGTCTGGGGCAGCGTACCGGGGGGCTATGGCTACACCTTC. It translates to CASSPQLVWGSVPGGYGYTF.